This record looks at one T cell receptor beta chain sequence and its context. TCRdb re-called the RT-PCR reads with MiXCR, one entry per CDR3 protein. In the table there are fewer than 750,000 distinct CDR3 sequences, 14% of which are singletons. This sample is drawn from a study of response to subunit inactivated influenza vaccine. This CDR3 has 17 amino acids. Trimming at V came to 5 bases and at J to 1 base, leaving 9 bases not matched to a gene. Germline CDR1 SGHTA, CDR2 FQGTGA. The receptor was isolated from a man over 45 who received an inactivated influenza vaccine. Source: PBMCs from blood, taken 11 to 12 days after vaccination. The chain is built from TRBV7-3 and TRBJ2-7; 12 nucleotides line up with TRBD2. The CDR3 DNA sequence: TGTGCCAGCAGCCGTCGACTAGCGGGAGTTTTATCCTACGAGCAGTACTTC. Amino acids: CASSRRLAGVLSYEQYF.